A single sample gave rise to the 16 T cell receptor beta chains below, sequenced in a study of OX40 agonist ivuxolimab in advanced cancers. Profiled with immunoSEQ multiplex PCR; TCRdb holds only in-frame clones, not every one. The sample has about 95,000 clones, roughly 84% seen once. The sequencing used CD4+ or CD8+ T cells sorted from blood, collected in a trial of the OX40 agonist ivuxolimab. These receptors came from an adult with an advanced solid tumor such as melanoma, head and neck, liver or kidney cancer.

This clone was seen just once. The chain links TRBV4-3 to TRBJ2-3; 7 nucleotides align to TRBD2. Germline loops: CDR1 LGHNA, CDR2 YSLEER. CDR3 size: 17 residues. The trim removed 3 bases at V and 2 bases at J, leaving 11 bases unmatched. The DNA of the CDR3 is TGCGCCAGCAGCCAGGGATTAGCAGCGGGACCCACAGATACGCAGTATTTT. It encodes CASSQGLAAGPTDTQYF.

This rearrangement joins TRBV10-1 to TRBJ2-4; 9 bases map to TRBD2. The CDR3 covers 14 residues. V was clipped by 3 bases and J by 9 bases; unmatched bases: 6. Germline V gives CDR1 WNHNN, CDR2 SYGVQD (reference sequence). Written as DNA, the CDR3 is TGCGCCAGCAGTGAAACGCGGGAGGGCGGCATTCAGTACTTC. This translates into CASSETREGGIQYF.

The chain employs TRBV7-9 and TRBJ1-1; D perhaps matches TRBD1 (5 bases). CDR1 and CDR2 (germline): SEHNR, FQNEAQ (reference sequence). Trimming removed 1 base at V and 1 base at J, with 10 bases between. The CDR3 spans 15 residues. CDR3 sequence: CASSLVGAGNTEAFF. In DNA form, the CDR3 reads TGTGCCAGCAGCTTAGTCGGGGCAGGGAACACTGAAGCTTTCTTT.

V gene TRBV5-1 combines with J gene TRBJ1-2; tentative D call: TRBD1 (6 bases). CDR1 and CDR2 from the germline V gene are SGHRS and YFSETQ. CDR3 length equals 14 residues. V was cut by 3 bases and J by 4 bases, with 13 bases left in between. DNA of the CDR3: TGCGCCAGCAGCTCAGGCGGGACAACCTATGGCTACACCTTC. It specifies CASSSGGTTYGYTF.

The rearrangement uses TRBV6-5 and TRBJ2-7; TRBD2 matches at 8 bases. The CDR3 is made up of 14 amino acids. Unmatched junction bases numbered 8, after V lost 10 bases and J lost 0 bases. CDR1 is MNHEY and CDR2 is SVGAGI in the germline V gene. The DNA for the CDR3 is TGTGCCACCAAAACCGGGACTAGCTCCTACGAGCAGTACTTC. Amino acid sequence: CATKTGTSSYEQYF.

V is TRBV6-4 and J is TRBJ2-3; 7 bases are a match to TRBD2. The CDR3 contains 18 residues. From germline, CDR1 is MRHNA and CDR2 SNTAGT. V was clipped by 2 bases and J by 0 bases; unmatched bases: 11. CDR3 bases: TGTGCCAGCAGTGACGGATTAAGGCGGGAGCTTAGCACAGATACGCAGTATTTT. It translates to CASSDGLRRELSTDTQYF.

The chain employs TRBV27 and TRBJ1-1, with D uncertain. The V and J ends lost 5 bases and 7 bases respectively, with 17 bases between them. CDR3 length: 14 residues. Germline lookup yields CDR1 MNHEY and CDR2 SMNVEV (reference sequence). This chain's CDR3 is CASSPFPPSGEAFF. The DNA for the CDR3 is TGTGCCAGCAGTCCTTTCCCCCCATCGGGTGAAGCTTTCTTT.

The chain employs TRBV27 and TRBJ2-5; possible D gene TRBD2, 5 bases. The better agreement between TRBJ2-7 and the DNA end casts doubt on the J call. Germline V gene lookup returns CDR1 MNHEY and CDR2 SMNVEV (reference sequence). The CDR3 has 16 amino acids. CDR3 residues: CASSKVLVGSSYEQYF. The DNA of the CDR3 is TGTGCCAGCAGTAAAGTCCTCGTAGGGAGCTCCTACGAGCAGTACTTC.

The J gene is TRBJ2-1, the V gene TRBV5-1, with 11 bases matching TRBD2. The germline CDR1 and CDR2 sequences are SGHRS and YFSETQ. Unmatched junction bases numbered 10, after V lost 4 bases and J lost 7 bases. There are 16 residues in the CDR3. The CDR3 DNA sequence: TGCGCCAGCAGCACCCAACTAGCGGGAGTAGGGAATGAGCAGTTCTTC. Protein: CASSTQLAGVGNEQFF.

The rearrangement links TRBV30 to TRBJ1-5; the match to TRBD1 covers 7 bases. This CDR3 contains 13 residues. Germline V gives CDR1 GTSNPN, CDR2 SVGIG (reference sequence). V lost 0 bases to trimming and J lost 7 bases; unmatched junction nucleotides: 3. The CDR3 DNA is TGTGCCTGGAGTGTTGGCAGGGGGCAGCCCCAGCATTTT. It specifies CAWSVGRGQPQHF. Full variable domain (outside the CDR3, taken from reference TRBV30 and TRBJ1-5): SQTIHQWPATLVQPVGSPLSLECTVEGTSNPNLYWYRQAAGRGLQLLFYSVGIGQISSEVPQNLSASRPQDRQFILSSKKLLLSDSGFYLCAWSVGRGQPQHFGDGTRLSIL.

The CDR3 DNA sequence: TGTGCCAGCAGCATGGAGGGTCTCGGCTACACCTTC. This translates into CASSMEGLGYTF. The V call is TRBV6-6, the J call TRBJ1-2; D not certain. Germline CDR1 MNHNY, CDR2 SVGAGI (reference sequence). CDR3 length equals 12 residues. The V end was cut by 6 bases, the J end by 8 bases, with 13 bases between.

This chain uses TRBV28 with TRBJ1-5, with D perhaps matching TRBD1 (6 bases). CDR3 length: 16 residues. Trimming took off 9 bases at V and 7 bases at J, with 25 bases between the two ends. Germline V gene sequence: CDR1 MDHEN, CDR2 SYDVKM. The CDR3 is CARHFDRRGFRQPQHF. The DNA of the CDR3 is TGTGCCAGGCATTTCGACAGGAGGGGTTTCCGGCAGCCCCAGCATTTT.

The chain combines TRBV28 with TRBJ1-2; D remains unclear. This CDR3 is built from 12 residues. V was cut by 6 bases and J by 3 bases, with 8 bases left in between. The germline CDR1 and CDR2 sequences are MDHEN and SYDVKM. CDR3 region: CASRLTDYGYTF. CDR3 bases: TGTGCCAGCAGATTGACGGACTATGGCTACACCTTC.

The chain joins TRBV30 to TRBJ1-2; no reliable D call. This CDR3 is built from 13 residues. The germline CDR1 and CDR2 sequences are GTSNPN and SVGIG (reference sequence). Trimming stripped 0 bases from V and 8 bases from J, with 13 bases between. The CDR3 DNA reads as TGTGCCTGGAGTGTGTACGCTCTTTTCGGCTACACCTTC. This sequence encodes CAWSVYALFGYTF.

The chain joins TRBV5-6 to TRBJ2-5; D might be TRBD2 (7 bases). CDR3 size: 14 residues. Between the trimmed V and J ends, which lost 5 bases and 4 bases, there was a span of 15 bases. Germline V gene sequence: CDR1 SGHDT, CDR2 YYEEEE. CDR3 sequence: CASRGWGGRETQYF. The CDR3 DNA reads TGTGCCAGCAGGGGATGGGGGGGGCGAGAGACCCAGTACTTC.

The genes are TRBV5-5 and TRBJ1-2, with D perhaps matching TRBD1 (6 bases). This CDR3 has 16 residues. Germline CDR1 reads SGHKS; CDR2 reads YYEKEE (reference sequence). Trimming stripped 4 bases from V and 2 bases from J, with 18 bases between. CDR3 in DNA: TGTGCCAGCAGCCCGCTCCCCCAGGGGTCGAACTATGGCTACACCTTC. This codes for CASSPLPQGSNYGYTF.